Listed below are T cell receptor beta chains from one sample, sequenced in a study of shared clonotypes between healthy human individuals. Measured with immunoSEQ multiplex PCR; TCRdb has only the in-frame clones, and not every one. The table records over a million clones, 65% to 80% of them present only once. The sequenced sample was memory CD4+ T cells sorted from blood. These receptors were taken from a man aged 18 to 30 in good health. CDR3s leave out the opening cysteine and the closing phenylalanine or tryptophan.

CDR3aa	j_gene	v_gene
ASSGPMRGNEQF	TRBJ2-1	TRBV5-1
ASRDSRGNTIY	TRBJ1-3	TRBV2
ASSPTGGMRNTEAF	TRBJ1-1	TRBV5-4
ASSRMDSEKLF	TRBJ1-4	TRBV6-1
ASSQDGAGRGEAF	TRBJ1-1	TRBV4-3
ASSQPSGNTIY	TRBJ1-3	TRBV5-4
ASSEGTSGRYEQY	TRBJ2-7	TRBV2
ASIQSGGGGPYNEQF	TRBJ2-1	TRBV5-1
ASSLTSGGQETQY	TRBJ2-5	TRBV5-6
ASSRLAGPGELF	TRBJ2-2	TRBV7-9
ASRGGDSPLH	TRBJ1-6	TRBV6-5
ASGGFPYNEQF	TRBJ2-1	TRBV27
ASSLLAGGYT	TRBJ1-2	TRBV7-9
ASSLVLGWKNTGELF	TRBJ2-2	TRBV7-9
ASSVGAGNTEAF	TRBJ1-1	TRBV5-1
SGGLGYEQY	TRBJ2-7	TRBV29-1
ASSLGQPANVLT	TRBJ2-6	TRBV5-6
ASSQDRVPGNTIY	TRBJ1-3	TRBV4-3
ASSLRGPAF	TRBJ1-1	TRBV5-6
ASNPSGSSRETQY	TRBJ2-5	TRBV2
ASSPGQGRGH	TRBJ2-5	TRBV7-9
ASSYSEDRSYEQY	TRBJ2-7	TRBV6-5
ASSVEPGKVADTQY	TRBJ2-3	TRBV9
ASRGTSGRGDEQY	TRBJ2-7	TRBV28
SGGHQETQY	TRBJ2-5	TRBV20-1
ASSSPAASGRDTQY	TRBJ2-3	TRBV5-4
ACSIGSWAD	TRBJ1-2	TRBV30
ASSDLGRGGSSNQPQH	TRBJ1-5	TRBV6-1
ASTDRGPWDIQY	TRBJ2-4	TRBV19
ASNRQGDEQF	TRBJ2-1	TRBV9
ASSDPTGTSLRWTQY	TRBJ2-5	TRBV10-2
ASSPQRGRGETQY	TRBJ2-5	TRBV2
ASKGQNTGELF	TRBJ2-2	TRBV7-2
ASSLNTGDSGELF	TRBJ2-2	TRBV5-1
ASSSRQGATQY	TRBJ2-3	TRBV6-5
ASKGRGFALTKETQY	TRBJ2-5	TRBV25-1
ASRAGRNTGELF	TRBJ2-2	TRBV10-1
SVRGTSTGELF	TRBJ2-2	TRBV29-1
ASSEWGGNTEAF	TRBJ1-1	TRBV25-1
AWAQGDLYEQY	TRBJ2-7	TRBV30
ASSPGTALMTSYT	TRBJ1-2	TRBV7-2
ASSGQGEGSPLH	TRBJ1-6	TRBV19
ASSASPGGEQF	TRBJ2-1	TRBV11-3
ASSHLADPSYEQY	TRBJ2-7	TRBV4-1
ASSWQGRNQETQY	TRBJ2-5	TRBV5-8
SVLTGERGTDTQY	TRBJ2-3	TRBV29-1
ASSPGTSAYNEQF	TRBJ2-1	TRBV9
ASSRDTSGYT	TRBJ1-2	TRBV5-4
ASSEISTGGAYNEQF	TRBJ2-1	TRBV2
ASSAQVGSSGANVLT	TRBJ2-6	TRBV7-2
ASSLGQPNTEAF	TRBJ1-1	TRBV5-1
ASSLEGTGQGTYEQY	TRBJ2-7	TRBV7-6
ASSPSNLEAF	TRBJ1-1	TRBV18
ASSFLAGGLADTQY	TRBJ2-3	TRBV5-6
ASSLFWGDNYYQPQH	TRBJ1-5	TRBV5-8
ASTPGGRGFETQY	TRBJ2-5	TRBV19